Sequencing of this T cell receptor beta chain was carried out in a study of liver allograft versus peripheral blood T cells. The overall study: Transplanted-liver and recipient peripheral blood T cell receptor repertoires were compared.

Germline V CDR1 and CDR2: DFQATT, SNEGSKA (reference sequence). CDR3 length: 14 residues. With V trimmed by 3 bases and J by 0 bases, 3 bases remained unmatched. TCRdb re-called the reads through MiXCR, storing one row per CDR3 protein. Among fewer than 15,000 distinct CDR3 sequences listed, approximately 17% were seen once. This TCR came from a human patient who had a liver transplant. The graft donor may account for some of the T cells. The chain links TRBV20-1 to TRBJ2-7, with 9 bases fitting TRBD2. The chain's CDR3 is CSARAGGSSYEQYF. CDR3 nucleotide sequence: TGCAGTGCTAGGGCGGGAGGGAGCTCCTACGAGCAGTACTTC.